The 15 T cell receptor beta chains given below trace back to one sample, sequenced in a study of OX40 agonist ivuxolimab in advanced cancers. Libraries were prepared by immunoSEQ multiplex PCR; TCRdb keeps only in-frame clonotypes and omits some of them. This sample has about 69,000 clones, with more than 85% found just once. The source was CD4+ or CD8+ T cells sorted from blood, collected in a trial of the OX40 agonist ivuxolimab. The source is an adult with an advanced solid tumor such as melanoma, head and neck, liver or kidney cancer.

The CDR3 spells CAWSVQDRNEQFF. As DNA, the CDR3 is TGTGCCTGGAGTGTACAGGACAGAAATGAGCAGTTCTTC. The V call is TRBV30, the J call TRBJ2-1; a possible D gene is TRBD1 (6 bases). The CDR3 has 13 amino acids. CDR1 and CDR2 from the germline V gene are GTSNPN and SVGIG (reference sequence). V dropped 0 bases and J dropped 7 bases, with 10 bases sitting between them. Together with reference TRBV30 and TRBJ2-1, the CDR3 gives the full variable domain: SQTIHQWPATLVQPVGSPLSLECTVEGTSNPNLYWYRQAAGRGLQLLFYSVGIGQISSEVPQNLSASRPQDRQFILSSKKLLLSDSGFYLCAWSVQDRNEQFFGPGTRLTVL.

The chain links TRBV28 to TRBJ1-5, with unresolved D. V lost 1 base and J 7 bases, leaving 8 bases between the germline ends. CDR1 MDHEN and CDR2 SYDVKM come from the germline V gene. The CDR3 contains 13 residues. CDR3 DNA sequence: TGTGCCAGCAGTTTATTGGGTTCACAGCCCCAGCATTTT. Encoded protein: CASSLLGSQPQHF.

The rearrangement uses TRBV23-1 and TRBJ2-5; D is possibly TRBD1 (6 bases). TRBV23-1 is classed as an ORF, of uncertain function. This CDR3 has 16 residues. Trimming pared 6 bases from V and 1 base from J, leaving 18 bases between. Here the CDR3 DNA reads TGCGCCAGCAGCCCGAACGGGGACATTTTCCAAGAGACCCAGTACTTC. Protein product: CASSPNGDIFQETQYF.

The rearrangement joins TRBV28 to TRBJ2-5; TRBD1 aligns across 8 bases. This CDR3 has 14 amino acids. V shed 4 bases, J shed 4 bases, and the junction held 5 bases outside the gene matches. The germline CDR1 and CDR2 sequences are MDHEN and SYDVKM. The CDR3: CASSSDRVGETQYF. The CDR3 DNA sequence: TGTGCCAGCAGTTCGGACAGGGTGGGAGAGACCCAGTACTTC.

The chain has TRBV5-1 and TRBJ2-3; 7 bases agree with TRBD2. The CDR3 is made up of 14 amino acids. Losses at the gene ends were 4 bases for V and 2 bases for J; bases not matched to a gene: 4. Germline CDR1 SGHRS, CDR2 YFSETQ. For the CDR3, the DNA is TGCGCCAGCAGCAGAGCGGGACCCACAGATACGCAGTATTTT. Translated, it gives CASSRAGPTDTQYF.

V gene TRBV10-3 combines with J gene TRBJ2-3; 14 bases are a match to TRBD2. Germline CDR1 reads ENHRY; CDR2 reads SYGVKD. The CDR3 length is 15 residues. Trimming took 4 bases from V and 4 from J; bases not matched to a gene: 1. CDR3: CAISGLAGGPDTQYF. Written as DNA, the CDR3 is TGTGCCATCAGTGGACTAGCGGGAGGGCCAGATACGCAGTATTTT.

The rearrangement links TRBV10-3 to TRBJ2-6; maybe TRBD2 (5 bases). The V and J ends lost 5 bases and 3 bases respectively, with 11 bases between them. CDR3 length: 15 residues. Germline V gene sequence: CDR1 ENHRY, CDR2 SYGVKD. This CDR3 is CAISNHSGGANVLTF. The CDR3 DNA follows: TGTGCCATCAGTAACCACAGCGGTGGGGCCAACGTCCTGACTTTC.

The chain carries TRBV10-1 and TRBJ2-1; D gene ambiguous. The ends were cut back, 5 bases at V and 8 bases at J, with 10 bases in the middle. Germline values: CDR1 WNHNN, CDR2 SYGVQD (reference sequence). The CDR3 extends over 12 amino acids. CDR3 coding DNA: TGCGCCAGCAGTTTCGGGCTCCATGAGCAGTTCTTC. This codes for CASSFGLHEQFF.

This chain uses TRBV28 with TRBJ1-2, with TRBD1 as a possible D gene (5 bases). Germline CDR1 is MDHEN and CDR2 is SYDVKM. The CDR3 loop spans 15 amino acids. V was shortened by 5 bases and J by 3 bases, with 16 bases between the two germline ends. Written as DNA, the CDR3 is TGTGCCAGCAGTCAAGGGACCGCTCGTTACTATGGCTACACCTTC. It specifies CASSQGTARYYGYTF.

In this sample, this clone turned up once. In the same sample, other DNA sequences code for this CDR3. The chain couples TRBV7-3 to TRBJ2-1, with TRBD2 matching over 9 bases. Germline trimming cut 4 bases from V and 4 bases from J; bases unmatched to any gene: 5. CDR1 and CDR2 (germline): SGHTA, FQGTGA. The CDR3 has 15 residues. In DNA form, the CDR3 reads TGTGCCAGCAGCTCCCGACTAGCGGCTTACAATGAGCAGTTCTTC. Residues: CASSSRLAAYNEQFF.

V usage is TRBV30 and J usage is TRBJ2-5; TRBD2 agrees at 9 bases. V dropped 0 bases and J dropped 1; count of bases not matched to a gene: 3. This CDR3 has 15 amino acids. CDR1 GTSNPN and CDR2 SVGIG come from the germline V gene (reference sequence). CDR3 sequence reads: CAWSVAGGAQETQYF. The CDR3 region has the DNA TGTGCCTGGAGTGTTGCGGGAGGGGCCCAAGAGACCCAGTACTTC.

The chain has TRBV11-1 and TRBJ2-3; 11 nucleotides line up with TRBD1. Trimming at V came to 4 bases and at J to 4 bases, leaving 4 bases not matched to a gene. Germline assignment: CDR1 SGHAT and CDR2 FQDESV (reference sequence). CDR3 size: 15 residues. The CDR3 coding sequence is TGTGCCAGCAGCTCGGACAGGGGGCGGGCAGATACGCAGTATTTT. Translating it yields CASSSDRGRADTQYF.

This clone has only one observation. This chain joins TRBV12-5 and TRBJ1-3; D unclear. Germline loops: CDR1 LGHNT, CDR2 FRNRAP. Trimming removed 3 bases at V and 4 bases at J, with 7 bases between. The CDR3 runs to 13 residues. CDR3 in amino acids: CASGFEEGNTIYF. The CDR3 DNA reads TGTGCTAGTGGTTTTGAAGAGGGAAACACCATATATTTT.

J is TRBJ2-1 and V is TRBV29-1; maybe TRBD2 (5 bases). Per the germline V gene, CDR1 is SQVTM and CDR2 is ANQGSEA. The ends were cut back, 7 bases at V and 0 bases at J, with 10 bases in the middle. The CDR3 length is 13 residues. The DNA for the CDR3 is TGCAGCGATCTAGCAGGCTCCTACAATGAGCAGTTCTTC. It translates to CSDLAGSYNEQFF.

Written as DNA, the CDR3 is TGTGCCAGCTGGAGAAGTGGGAGCAATCAGCCCCAGCATTTT. Encoded protein: CASWRSGSNQPQHF. The chain recombines TRBV27 with TRBJ1-5; D remains ambiguous. V lost 8 bases and J lost 1, with 12 bases in between. The CDR3 contains 14 residues. The germline CDR1 and CDR2 sequences are MNHEY and SMNVEV (reference sequence).